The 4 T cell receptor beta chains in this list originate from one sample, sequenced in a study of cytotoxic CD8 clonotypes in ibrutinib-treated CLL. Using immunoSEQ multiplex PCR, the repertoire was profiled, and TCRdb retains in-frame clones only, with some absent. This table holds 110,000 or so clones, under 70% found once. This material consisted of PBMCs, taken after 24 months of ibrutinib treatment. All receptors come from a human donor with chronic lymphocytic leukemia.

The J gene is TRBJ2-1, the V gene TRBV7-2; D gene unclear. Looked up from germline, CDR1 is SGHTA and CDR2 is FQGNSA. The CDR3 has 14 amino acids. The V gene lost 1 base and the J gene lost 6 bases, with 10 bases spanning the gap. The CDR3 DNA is TGTGCCAGCAGCTTAGTAGGGTCGGGCAATGAGCAGTTCTTC. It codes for CASSLVGSGNEQFF.

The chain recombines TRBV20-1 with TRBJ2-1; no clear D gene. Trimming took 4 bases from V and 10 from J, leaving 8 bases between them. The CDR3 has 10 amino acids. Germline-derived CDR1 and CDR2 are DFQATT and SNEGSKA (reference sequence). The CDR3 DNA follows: TGCAGTGCTACCCAGGCGGAGCAGTTCTTC. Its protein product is CSATQAEQFF.

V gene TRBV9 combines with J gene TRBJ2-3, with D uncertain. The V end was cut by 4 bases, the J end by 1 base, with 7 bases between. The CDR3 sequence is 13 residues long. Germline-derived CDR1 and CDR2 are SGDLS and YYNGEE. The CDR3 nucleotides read TGTGCCAGCAGCATAGAAGGCACAGATACGCAGTATTTT. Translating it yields CASSIEGTDTQYF.

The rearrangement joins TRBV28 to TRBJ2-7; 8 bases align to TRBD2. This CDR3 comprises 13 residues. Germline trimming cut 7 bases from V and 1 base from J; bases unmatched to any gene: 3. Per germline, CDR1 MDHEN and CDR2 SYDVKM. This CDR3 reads CASTGGPSYEQYF. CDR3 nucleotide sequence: TGTGCCAGCACGGGGGGGCCTTCCTACGAGCAGTACTTC.